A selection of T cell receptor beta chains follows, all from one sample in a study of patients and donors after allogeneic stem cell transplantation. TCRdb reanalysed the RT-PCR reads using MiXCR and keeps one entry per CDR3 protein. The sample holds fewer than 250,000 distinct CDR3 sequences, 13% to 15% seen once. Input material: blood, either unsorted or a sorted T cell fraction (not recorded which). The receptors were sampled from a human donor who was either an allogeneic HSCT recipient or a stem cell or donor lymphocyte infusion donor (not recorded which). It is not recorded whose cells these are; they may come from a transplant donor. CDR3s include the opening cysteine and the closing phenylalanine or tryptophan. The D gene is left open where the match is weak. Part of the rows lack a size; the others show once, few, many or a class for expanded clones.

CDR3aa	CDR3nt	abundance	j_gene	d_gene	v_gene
CASSLLGGQGNEKLFF	TGTGCCAGCAGCCTCCTAGGGGGACAGGGAAATGAAAAACTGTTTTTT	NA	TRBJ1-4	TRBD1	TRBV6-1
CSARDLTAYNSPLHF	TGCAGTGCTAGAGATTTAACGGCATATAATTCACCCCTCCACTTT	NA	TRBJ1-6	NA	TRBV20-1
CASSESHYGYTF	TGTGCCAGCAGTGAATCACACTATGGCTACACCTTC	once	TRBJ1-2	NA	TRBV6-1
CASSPGLAGVRETQYF	TGTGCCAGCAGCCCGGGACTAGCGGGGGTGAGGGAGACCCAGTACTTC	NA	TRBJ2-5	TRBD2	TRBV7-2
CASLGQLYSNQPQHF	TGTGCCAGCCTCGGACAGCTTTATAGCAATCAGCCCCAGCATTTT	few	TRBJ1-5	NA	TRBV19
CASTATGTVNTEAFF	TGCGCCAGCACCGCCACGGGGACCGTGAACACTGAAGCTTTCTTT	NA	TRBJ1-1	NA	TRBV5-1
CASSEPGDRGKNQPQHF	TGTGCCAGCAGTGAACCAGGGGACAGGGGGAAAAATCAGCCCCAGCATTTT	NA	TRBJ1-5	TRBD1	TRBV25-1
CASSSDRGSKRSSETQYF	TGTGCCAGCAGCTCCGACCGCGGGAGTAAAAGGTCCAGTGAGACCCAGTACTTC	NA	TRBJ2-5	TRBD2	TRBV11-1
CASSAGGGGFYNEQFF	TGTGCCAGCAGCGCCGGGGGAGGTGGGTTCTACAATGAGCAGTTCTTC	few	TRBJ2-1	NA	TRBV11-2
CASSLEVWTSETDTQYF	TGTGCCAGCAGCTTAGAGGTGTGGACTAGCGAAACAGATACGCAGTATTTT	few	TRBJ2-3	TRBD2	TRBV13
CSVPQGKNYGYTF	TGCAGCGTACCACAGGGGAAGAACTATGGCTACACCTTC	NA	TRBJ1-2	TRBD1	TRBV29-1
CASSYSLDVQYF	TGTGCCAGCAGTTACTCCCTGGATGTGCAGTACTTC	NA	TRBJ2-7	NA	TRBV6-2/TRBV6-3
CASSPRLLGTDTQYF	TGTGCCAGCAGTCCCCGCCTTTTAGGCACAGATACGCAGTATTTT	NA	TRBJ2-3	NA	TRBV12-3/TRBV12-4
CASRVMNTEAFF	TGTGCCAGCAGGGTGATGAACACTGAAGCTTTCTTT	many	TRBJ1-1	NA	TRBV12-3/TRBV12-4
CASSWTGTSGSTEQFF	TGCGCCAGCAGCTGGACCGGGACTAGCGGGAGCACTGAGCAGTTCTTC	NA	TRBJ2-1	TRBD2	TRBV5-1
CASSPPGTPNEQFF	TGTGCCAGCAGTCCCCCCGGGACACCCAATGAGCAGTTCTTC	NA	TRBJ2-1	NA	TRBV12-3/TRBV12-4
CASSHPQDSRYTF	TGCGCCAGCAGCCACCCCCAAGACTCGCGCTACACCTTC	NA	TRBJ1-2	NA	TRBV4-3
CASSQDWRTVNSPLHF	TGCGCCAGCAGCCAAGACTGGAGGACAGTTAATTCACCCCTCCACTTT	many	TRBJ1-6	NA	TRBV4-1
CASSQSEGFSNQPQHF	TGCGCCAGCAGCCAAAGTGAGGGATTTAGCAATCAGCCCCAGCATTTT	few	TRBJ1-5	NA	TRBV4-1
CASSFQSTGIVNEQFF	TGTGCCAGCAGTTTTCAGTCCACAGGAATAGTCAATGAGCAGTTCTTC	many	TRBJ2-1	NA	TRBV12-3/TRBV12-4
CSARDQGRERSPLHF	TGCAGTGCTAGAGATCAGGGCAGGGAGAGGTCACCCCTCCACTTT	few	TRBJ1-6	NA	TRBV20-1
CASSMGLAGDETQYF	TGTGCCAGCAGTATGGGACTAGCGGGAGATGAGACCCAGTACTTC	few	TRBJ2-5	TRBD2	TRBV7-7
CASSQDMPRRTASTDTQYF	TGTGCCAGCAGCCAAGATATGCCTCGGCGGACCGCTAGCACAGATACGCAGTATTTT	NA	TRBJ2-3	NA	TRBV3-1
CATSRAGRDARGTQYF	TGTGCCACCAGCAGAGCCGGCAGGGATGCGAGGGGGACCCAGTACTTC	NA	TRBJ2-5	NA	TRBV15
CASSQDQGNSYNSPLHF	TGCGCCAGCAGCCAAGATCAGGGTAACTCCTATAATTCACCCCTCCACTTT	NA	TRBJ1-6	NA	TRBV4-3
CASSLVGTNQETQYF	TGTGCCAGCAGCTTAGTGGGGACCAACCAAGAGACCCAGTACTTC	few	TRBJ2-5	NA	TRBV7-2
CAIRAGGGLSGEQYF	TGTGCCATCAGGGCAGGGGGCGGCCTATCGGGAGAGCAGTACTTC	NA	TRBJ2-7	TRBD1	TRBV10-3
CASSQGSRNSFYEQYF	TGTGCCAGCAGCCAAGGGAGCAGAAATAGTTTTTACGAGCAGTACTTC	many	TRBJ2-7	NA	TRBV14
CASSEGTVSNQPQHF	TGTGCCAGCAGCGAGGGGACGGTTAGCAATCAGCCCCAGCATTTT	few	TRBJ1-5	NA	TRBV6-1
CASSSSSPGETQYF	TGTGCCAGCAGCTCTTCTAGCCCGGGGGAGACCCAGTACTTC	NA	TRBJ2-5	NA	TRBV5-4
CAWSVISDNSPLHF	TGTGCCTGGAGTGTTATATCAGATAATTCACCCCTCCACTTT	NA	TRBJ1-6	NA	TRBV30
CSASSQTGGWETQYF	TGCAGTGCTAGTTCCCAAACGGGAGGATGGGAGACCCAGTACTTC	NA	TRBJ2-5	TRBD2	TRBV20-1
CAAGETNGRLFF	TGTGCCGCGGGGGAGACTAATGGTCGTCTGTTTTTT	NA	TRBJ1-4	NA	TRBV2
CASSLRKITDTQYF	TGTGCCAGCAGTTTACGTAAAATCACAGATACGCAGTATTTT	few	TRBJ2-3	NA	TRBV27
CASSLARLAGTDTQYF	TGTGCCAGCAGCTTGGCCCGACTAGCGGGGACAGATACGCAGTATTTT	NA	TRBJ2-3	TRBD2	TRBV7-9
CASSRRGLADTDTQYF	TGCGCCAGCAGCCGTAGAGGACTAGCGGACACAGATACGCAGTATTTT	few	TRBJ2-3	TRBD2	TRBV5-1
CATSIDSNQPQHF	TGTGCCACCAGTATCGACAGCAATCAGCCCCAGCATTTT	NA	TRBJ1-5	NA	TRBV24-1
CASFPSGGGDTQYF	TGTGCCAGCTTCCCTAGCGGGGGAGGAGATACGCAGTATTTT	many	TRBJ2-3	TRBD2	TRBV12-3/TRBV12-4
CASSLFSHTEAFF	TGTGCCAGCAGCTTATTTTCCCACACTGAAGCTTTCTTT	few	TRBJ1-1	NA	TRBV13
CATRPSGTPYEQYF	TGTGCCACCCGACCCAGCGGGACCCCCTACGAGCAGTACTTC	NA	TRBJ2-7	TRBD2	TRBV10-3
CASSQGWNQPQHF	TGTGCCAGCAGCCAAGGGTGGAATCAGCCCCAGCATTTT	NA	TRBJ1-5	NA	TRBV3-1
CASSQDRKMTDTQYF	TGCGCCAGCAGCCAAGATCGGAAGATGACAGATACGCAGTATTTT	NA	TRBJ2-3	NA	TRBV4-3
CASSHPTSGGGTQYF	TGTGCCAGCAGCCACCCAACTAGCGGGGGTGGAACCCAGTACTTC	many	TRBJ2-5	TRBD2	TRBV4-2
CASRDRGRGTGELFF	TGTGCCAGCAGAGACAGGGGGCGAGGGACCGGGGAGCTGTTTTTT	many	TRBJ2-2	TRBD1	TRBV12-3/TRBV12-4
CASRRRQNTGELFF	TGTGCCAGCAGAAGGCGACAGAACACCGGGGAGCTGTTTTTT	medium-sized	TRBJ2-2	NA	TRBV12-3/TRBV12-4
CSASTVVAGLNSYNEQFF	TGCAGTGCTTCGACTGTGGTAGCGGGGCTCAATTCCTACAATGAGCAGTTCTTC	NA	TRBJ2-1	TRBD2	TRBV20-1
CASSKDRGNTYEQYF	TGTGCCAGCTCAAAGGACAGGGGCAACACCTACGAGCAGTACTTC	few	TRBJ2-7	TRBD1	TRBV18
CASSSGRSGSPLHF	TGTGCCAGCAGTTCGGGTCGATCAGGTTCACCCCTCCACTTT	NA	TRBJ1-6	NA	TRBV12-3/TRBV12-4
CASSFRDREQFF	TGTGCCAGCAGCTTCAGAGACCGCGAGCAGTTCTTC	many	TRBJ2-1	NA	TRBV5-6
CASSLPGGLGGELFF	TGTGCCAGCAGCTTACCGGGAGGGCTGGGGGGGGAGCTGTTTTTT	few	TRBJ2-2	TRBD2	TRBV7-8
CASSTLDRFEETQYF	TGTGCCAGTAGTACGCTGGACAGGTTTGAGGAGACCCAGTACTTC	many	TRBJ2-5	TRBD1	TRBV19
CSARAGLAGGPSYNEQFF	TGCAGTGCTAGAGCGGGACTAGCGGGGGGGCCCTCCTACAATGAGCAGTTCTTC	few	TRBJ2-1	TRBD2	TRBV20-1
CASSFMTGTGVYEQYF	TGTGCCAGCAGTTTCATGACCGGGACAGGGGTCTACGAGCAGTACTTC	few	TRBJ2-7	TRBD1	TRBV28
CASSFGTGGLIGANVLTF	TGTGCCAGCAGTTTTGGAACAGGGGGGCTAATTGGGGCCAACGTCCTGACTTTC	NA	TRBJ2-6	TRBD1	TRBV27
CASSPIAAAKMNTEAFF	TGTGCCAGCAGCCCCATTGCCGCCGCCAAGATGAACACTGAAGCTTTCTTT	NA	TRBJ1-1	NA	TRBV7-8